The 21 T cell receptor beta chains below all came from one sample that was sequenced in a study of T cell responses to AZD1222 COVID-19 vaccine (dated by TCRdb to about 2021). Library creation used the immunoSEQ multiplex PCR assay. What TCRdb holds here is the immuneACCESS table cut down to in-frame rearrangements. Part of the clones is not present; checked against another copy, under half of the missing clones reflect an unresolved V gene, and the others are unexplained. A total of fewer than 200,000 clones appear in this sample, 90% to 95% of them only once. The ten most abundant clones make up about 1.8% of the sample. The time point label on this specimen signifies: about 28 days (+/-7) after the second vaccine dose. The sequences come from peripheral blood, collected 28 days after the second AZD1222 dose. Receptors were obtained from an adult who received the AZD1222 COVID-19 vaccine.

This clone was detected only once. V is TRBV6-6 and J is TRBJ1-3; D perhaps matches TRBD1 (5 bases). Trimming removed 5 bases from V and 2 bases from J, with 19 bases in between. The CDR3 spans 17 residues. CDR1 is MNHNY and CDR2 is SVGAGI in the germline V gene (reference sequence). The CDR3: CASSPRRGPGAGNTIYF. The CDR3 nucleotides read TGTGCCAGCAGTCCCCGCCGGGGACCTGGGGCTGGAAACACCATATATTTT.

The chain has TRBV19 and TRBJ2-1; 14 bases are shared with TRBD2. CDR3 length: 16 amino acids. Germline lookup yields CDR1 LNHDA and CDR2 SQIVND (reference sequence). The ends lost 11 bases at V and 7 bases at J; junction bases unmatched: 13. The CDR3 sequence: CAASGLAGGIRNEQFF. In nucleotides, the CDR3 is TGTGCCGCTTCCGGACTAGCGGGAGGTATTAGGAATGAGCAGTTCTTC.

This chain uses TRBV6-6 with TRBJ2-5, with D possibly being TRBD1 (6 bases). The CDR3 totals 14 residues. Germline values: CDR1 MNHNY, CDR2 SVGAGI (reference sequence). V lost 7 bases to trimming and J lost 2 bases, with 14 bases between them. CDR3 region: CASTFPGAQETQYF. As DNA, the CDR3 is TGTGCCAGCACCTTCCCAGGGGCACAAGAGACCCAGTACTTC.

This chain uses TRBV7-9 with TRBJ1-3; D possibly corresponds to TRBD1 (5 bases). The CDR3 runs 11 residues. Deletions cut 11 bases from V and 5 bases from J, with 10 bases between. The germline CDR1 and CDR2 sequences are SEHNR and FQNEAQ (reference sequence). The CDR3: CAVGLRNTIYF. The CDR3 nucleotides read TGTGCCGTGGGACTCCGAAACACCATATATTTT.

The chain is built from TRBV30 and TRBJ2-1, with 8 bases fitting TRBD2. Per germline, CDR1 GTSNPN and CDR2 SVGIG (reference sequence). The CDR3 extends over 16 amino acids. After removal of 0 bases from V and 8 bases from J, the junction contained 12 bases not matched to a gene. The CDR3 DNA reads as TGTGCCTGGAGTGTACTCCCCACTAGCGGATGGGATGAGCAGTTCTTC. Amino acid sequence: CAWSVLPTSGWDEQFF.

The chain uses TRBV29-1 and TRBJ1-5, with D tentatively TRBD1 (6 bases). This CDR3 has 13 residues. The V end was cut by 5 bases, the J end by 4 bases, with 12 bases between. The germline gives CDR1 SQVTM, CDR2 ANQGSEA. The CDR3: CSVSQGLNQPQHF. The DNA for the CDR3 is TGCAGCGTTTCACAGGGTTTAAATCAGCCCCAGCATTTT.

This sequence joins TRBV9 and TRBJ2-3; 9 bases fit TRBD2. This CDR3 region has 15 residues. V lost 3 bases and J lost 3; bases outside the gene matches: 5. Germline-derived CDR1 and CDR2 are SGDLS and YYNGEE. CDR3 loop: CASSAISGGTDTQYF. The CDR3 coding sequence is TGTGCCAGCAGCGCCATCAGCGGGGGGACAGATACGCAGTATTTT. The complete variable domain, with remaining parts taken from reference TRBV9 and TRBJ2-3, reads DSGVTQTPKHLITATGQRVTLRCSPRSGDLSVYWYQQSLDQGLQFLIQYYNGEERAKGNILERFSAQQFPDLHSELNLSSLELGDSALYFCASSAISGGTDTQYFGPGTRLTVL.

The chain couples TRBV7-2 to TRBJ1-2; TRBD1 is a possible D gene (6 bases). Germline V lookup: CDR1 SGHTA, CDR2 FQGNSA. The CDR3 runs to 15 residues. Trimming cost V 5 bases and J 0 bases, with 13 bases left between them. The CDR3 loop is CASSRTGPSNYGYTF. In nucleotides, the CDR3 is TGTGCCAGCAGCCGTACAGGGCCCTCTAACTATGGCTACACCTTC.

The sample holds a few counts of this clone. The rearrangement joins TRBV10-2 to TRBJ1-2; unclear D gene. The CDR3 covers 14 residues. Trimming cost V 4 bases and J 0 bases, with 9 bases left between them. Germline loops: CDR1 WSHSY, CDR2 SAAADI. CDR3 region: CASSGTAANYGYTF. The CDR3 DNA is TGCGCCAGCAGTGGGACGGCAGCTAACTATGGCTACACCTTC.

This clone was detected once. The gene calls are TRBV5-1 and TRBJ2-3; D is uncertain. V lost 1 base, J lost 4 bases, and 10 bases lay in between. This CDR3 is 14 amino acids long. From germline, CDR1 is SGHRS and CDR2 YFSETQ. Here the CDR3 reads CASSLRPPPDTQYF. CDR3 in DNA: TGCGCCAGCAGCTTGAGACCACCACCAGATACGCAGTATTTT.

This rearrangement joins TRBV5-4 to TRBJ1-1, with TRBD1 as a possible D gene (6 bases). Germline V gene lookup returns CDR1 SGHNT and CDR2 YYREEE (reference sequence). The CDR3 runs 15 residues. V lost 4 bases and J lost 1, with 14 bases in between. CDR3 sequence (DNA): TGTGCCAGCAGCCCGGGGGGCAGGTCGAACACTGAAGCTTTCTTT. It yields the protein CASSPGGRSNTEAFF. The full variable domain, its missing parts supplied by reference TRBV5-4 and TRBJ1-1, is ETGVTQSPTHLIKTRGQQVTLRCSSQSGHNTVSWYQQALGQGPQFIFQYYREEENGRGNFPPRFSGLQFPNYSSELNVNALELDDSALYLCASSPGGRSNTEAFFGQGTRLTVV.

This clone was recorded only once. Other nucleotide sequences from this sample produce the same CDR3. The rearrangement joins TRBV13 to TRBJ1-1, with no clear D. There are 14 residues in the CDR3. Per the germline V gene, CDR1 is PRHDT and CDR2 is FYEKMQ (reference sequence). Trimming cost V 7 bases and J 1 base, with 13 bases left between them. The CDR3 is CASTLDQRNTEAFF. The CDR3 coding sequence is TGTGCCAGCACCCTCGATCAAAGGAACACTGAAGCTTTCTTT. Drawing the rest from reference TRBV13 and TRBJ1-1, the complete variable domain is AAGVIQSPRHLIKEKRETATLKCYPIPRHDTVYWYQQGPGQDPQFLISFYEKMQSDKGSIPDRFSAQQFSDYHSELNMSSLELGDSALYFCASTLDQRNTEAFFGQGTRLTVV.

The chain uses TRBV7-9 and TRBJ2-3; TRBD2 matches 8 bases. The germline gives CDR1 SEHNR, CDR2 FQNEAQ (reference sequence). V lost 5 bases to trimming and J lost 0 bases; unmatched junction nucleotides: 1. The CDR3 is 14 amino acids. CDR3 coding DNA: TGTGCCAGCAGCCCTAGCGGGAGCACAGATACGCAGTATTTT. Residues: CASSPSGSTDTQYF.

CDR3 sequence (DNA): TGTGCCAGCAGCTCCGCAGATACGCAGTATTTT. Its translation is CASSSADTQYF. The chain links TRBV11-2 to TRBJ2-3; D gene ambiguous. The germline V gene encodes CDR1 SGHAT and CDR2 FQNNGV. This CDR3 is built from 11 residues. The ends were cut back, 4 bases at V and 4 bases at J, with 3 bases in the middle.

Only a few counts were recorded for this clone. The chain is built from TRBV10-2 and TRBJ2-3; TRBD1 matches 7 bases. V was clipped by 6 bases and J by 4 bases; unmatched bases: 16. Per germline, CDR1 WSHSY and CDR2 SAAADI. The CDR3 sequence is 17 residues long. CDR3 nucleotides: TGCGCCAGCAGATACCCCACGACAGGGAGAGCGGCAGATACGCAGTATTTT. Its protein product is CASRYPTTGRAADTQYF.

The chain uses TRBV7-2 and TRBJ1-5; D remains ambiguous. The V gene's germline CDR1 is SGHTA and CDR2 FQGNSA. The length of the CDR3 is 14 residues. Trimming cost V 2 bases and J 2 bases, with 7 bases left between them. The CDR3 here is CASSLTPGNQPQHF. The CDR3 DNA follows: TGTGCCAGCAGCTTAACGCCCGGCAATCAGCCCCAGCATTTT. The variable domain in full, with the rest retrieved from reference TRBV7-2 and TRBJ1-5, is GAGVSQSPSNKVTEKGKDVELRCDPISGHTALYWYRQSLGQGLEFLIYFQGNSAPDKSGLPSDRFSAERTGGSVSTLTIQRTQQEDSAVYLCASSLTPGNQPQHFGDGTRLSIL.

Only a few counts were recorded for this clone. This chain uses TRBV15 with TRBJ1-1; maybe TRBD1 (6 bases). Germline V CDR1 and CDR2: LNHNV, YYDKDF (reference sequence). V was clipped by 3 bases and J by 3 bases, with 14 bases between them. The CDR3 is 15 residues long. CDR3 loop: CATSRPRGGDTEAFF. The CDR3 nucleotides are TGTGCCACCAGCAGGCCCAGGGGAGGTGACACTGAAGCTTTCTTT.

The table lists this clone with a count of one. The CDR3 here is CASSPRQVNYNEQFF. For the CDR3, the DNA is TGTGCCAGCAGCCCCAGACAGGTAAACTACAATGAGCAGTTCTTC. The chain has TRBV2 and TRBJ2-1; a possible D gene is TRBD1 (6 bases). The CDR3 totals 15 residues. V was pared by 6 bases and J by 3 bases, with 15 bases between. CDR1 is SNHLY and CDR2 is FYNNEI in the germline V gene.

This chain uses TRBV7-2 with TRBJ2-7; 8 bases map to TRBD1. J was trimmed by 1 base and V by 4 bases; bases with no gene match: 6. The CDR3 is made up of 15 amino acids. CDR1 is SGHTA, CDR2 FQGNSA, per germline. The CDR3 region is CASSSGGTGSYEQYF. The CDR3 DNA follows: TGTGCCAGCAGCTCGGGCGGGACAGGTTCCTACGAGCAGTACTTC.

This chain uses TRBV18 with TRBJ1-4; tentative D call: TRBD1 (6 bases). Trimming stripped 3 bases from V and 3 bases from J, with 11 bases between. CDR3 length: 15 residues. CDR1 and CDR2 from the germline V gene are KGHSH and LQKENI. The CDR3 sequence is CASSPQGRPNEKLFF. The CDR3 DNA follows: TGTGCCAGCTCACCGCAGGGGCGGCCTAATGAAAAACTGTTTTTT.

CDR3 bases: TGTGCCAGCAGTGACGGGACAGGGTCGCGAGCTTTCTTT. The encoded protein is CASSDGTGSRAFF. V and J are TRBV6-4 and TRBJ1-1, with 9 bases fitting TRBD1. J gave up 10 bases and V 2 bases, and 5 bases lay outside the gene matches. Per germline, CDR1 MRHNA and CDR2 SNTAGT. This CDR3 is 13 amino acids long.